This T cell receptor beta chain was profiled in a study of blood T cells in healthy people across ages. The use of a sample-barcoded 5' primer and a J-beta primer mix characterized a second PCR of about 7 to 12 cycles. TCRdb independently ran MiXCR on the 5' RACE reads; one entry per CDR3 protein. The repertoire holds 1,500,000 or so distinct CDR3 sequences, with approximately 39% as singletons. Per germline, CDR1 MNHEY and CDR2 SMNVEV (reference sequence). The CDR3 totals 14 residues. V lost 5 bases and J 2 bases, leaving 11 bases between the germline ends. Study conclusions and caveats: Unknown donor CMV status possibly confounded expanded clonotype changes. Unsorted PBMCs blocked a conclusive comparison of naive and antigen-experienced cells.

Turning to this clonotype: No antigen is known for it.

Sequenced material: blood. This sequence was found in a woman between 18 and 29 years old in good health. The gene calls are TRBV27 and TRBJ2-3; either TRBD1 or TRBD2 may supply D (5 bases each). The CDR3 DNA reads TGTGCCAGCAGTATAATTGGGACCACAGATACGCAGTATTTT. This sequence encodes CASSIIGTTDTQYF.